A selection of T cell receptor beta chains follows, all from one sample in a study of cytomegalovirus exposure and HLA in healthy donors. Only in-frame clones appear in the TCRdb table, and some are missing; sequencing was by immunoSEQ multiplex PCR. The data contain 100,000 to 150,000 clones, around 84% of them singletons. The sequenced sample consisted of PBMCs. The source of these receptors is a man in his forties or fifties in good health and CMV-seronegative. The CDR3 runs from the conserved cysteine through the conserved F or W. D genes are given only for firm matches. Clone size appears in some rows only: once, few, many, or a class for an expanded clone.

J	D	V	size	CDR3
TRBJ1-1	TRBD1	TRBV5-1	few	CASSSQSGGTEAFF
TRBJ2-1	TRBD2	TRBV5-8	few	CASRWTSGGASYNEQFF
TRBJ2-7	.	TRBV2	.	CASSTAPYEQYF
TRBJ1-4	.	TRBV5-6	.	CASRVQDEKLFF
TRBJ1-3	.	TRBV4-1	.	CASSPRGDTIYF
TRBJ1-2	TRBD1	TRBV6-5	.	CASSLSGTGAPYGYTF
TRBJ2-7	.	TRBV9	.	CASSVTPEYEQYF
TRBJ2-7	TRBD1	TRBV7-2	.	CASEDLDRVSHEQYF
TRBJ2-7	TRBD1	TRBV6-6	.	CASSYESGQGVRYF
TRBJ2-4	TRBD2	TRBV19	.	CASSRRRGAHDKNIQYF
TRBJ1-4	TRBD1	TRBV5-1	.	CASSEQGANEKLFF
TRBJ1-1	.	TRBV7-9	.	CASSSRRRGNTEAFF
TRBJ2-7	TRBD1	TRBV27	.	CASSLSTGGYEQYF
TRBJ1-1	.	TRBV6-6	.	CASSGLASGNTEAFF
TRBJ2-1	.	TRBV7-8	few	CASSLVGGTNEQFF
TRBJ2-5	.	TRBV5-4	.	CASSFAGGPETQYF
TRBJ1-6	.	TRBV4-3	.	CASSQGSTRQDNSPLHF
TRBJ2-5	.	TRBV18	.	CASSPVAVQETQYF
TRBJ2-1	.	TRBV30	.	CAWSGGGIEQFF
TRBJ2-1	.	TRBV6-1	.	CASTGRGSYNEQFF
TRBJ2-7	.	TRBV14	.	CASSQDWGDLYF
TRBJ2-2	TRBD1	TRBV2	.	CASRATGVSTGELFF
TRBJ1-6	.	TRBV13	.	CASSLPGSGALHF
TRBJ1-6	.	TRBV6-1	.	CASSEGTASALHF
TRBJ1-6	.	TRBV27	.	CASSLLGGNSPLHF
TRBJ1-4	TRBD1	TRBV6-5	.	CASSQGGDGKLFF
TRBJ1-2	.	TRBV30	.	CAWSGRTGFGYTF
TRBJ1-1	.	TRBV29-1	.	CSVGGLGTEAFF
TRBJ1-5	.	TRBV27	.	CASSWTVSQPQHF
TRBJ1-1	.	TRBV7-9	.	CASSLQGNTEAFF
TRBJ2-2	.	TRBV7-3	.	CASSAGRGYTGELFF
TRBJ2-4	TRBD2	TRBV5-4	.	CASSSGGGLAKNIQYF
TRBJ1-2	TRBD1	TRBV5-5	.	CASSPDRANYGYTF
TRBJ2-3	TRBD2	TRBV5-6	.	CASSLRASGVLDTQYF
TRBJ1-5	TRBD1	TRBV27	.	CASSPGQGFNQPQHF
TRBJ2-7	TRBD1	TRBV5-1	few	CASRGQGANYEQYF
TRBJ1-6	.	TRBV5-6	.	CASSPKPGEGPHNSPLHF
TRBJ1-2	.	TRBV7-8	.	CASSFTRRGANYGYTF
TRBJ2-7	TRBD1	TRBV7-9	few	CASSSYRGSYEQYF
TRBJ2-1	.	TRBV7-9	.	CASSLALAGSYNEQFF
TRBJ2-2	.	TRBV18	.	CASSLQGGRNTGELFF
TRBJ2-7	.	TRBV5-1	once	CASSIQGYEQYF
TRBJ2-7	.	TRBV9	.	CASSLSSRTNTYEQYF
TRBJ1-2	.	TRBV20-1	.	CSASGGYGYTF
TRBJ2-3	TRBD1	TRBV10-3	.	CAISEVGTGVSTDTQYF
TRBJ2-7	TRBD1	TRBV14	.	CASSQLDREGEQYF
TRBJ2-7	TRBD2	TRBV10-2	few	CATQRGYGYEQYF
TRBJ2-1	.	TRBV4-1	once	CASSQVDPGITYNNEQFF
TRBJ2-3	TRBD2	TRBV7-6	.	CASSLPWRGSTDTQYF
TRBJ1-1	TRBD1	TRBV30	.	CAWSKQGAGRAEAFF
TRBJ2-7	.	TRBV6-5	.	CASSYSGSGEQYF
TRBJ1-1	.	TRBV2	.	CASSGGTQRNTEAFF
TRBJ1-5	.	TRBV18	.	CASSPAVVQPQHF